The clone carrying this T cell receptor beta chain is classed as medium-sized. The antigen is not known. This sample was included in a study of glioma-infiltrating T cells. The iRepertoire nested amplicon-rescue multiplex PCR amplified TCR alpha and beta CDR3s from RNA. TCRdb processed the multiplex PCR reads anew with MiXCR; each CDR3 protein has one entry. This sample yields some 40,000 distinct CDR3 sequences, of which more than 20% are seen a single time; around 6.7% belongs to the top ten. Study-level findings and limits: Gliomas, especially low-grade, showed above-expected tissue-blood divergence; non-neoplastic patients showed below.

Germline V gene data show CDR1 as MNHNS and CDR2 as SASEGT. The ends were cut back, 6 bases at V and 4 bases at J, with 15 bases in the middle. The CDR3 has 14 residues. The sequence was obtained from a human donor with low-grade glioma or glioblastoma, undergoing nonglioma brain surgery, or in good health (not recorded which). The sequenced material came from glioma tissue, nonneoplastic brain tissue, or PBMCs (not recorded which). The chain links TRBV6-1 to TRBJ1-1, with D maybe TRBD1 (6 bases). This chain's CDR3 is CASSRGGGGTEAFF. CDR3 bases: TGTGCCAGCAGCCGTGGGGGAGGGGGCACTGAAGCTTTCTTT.